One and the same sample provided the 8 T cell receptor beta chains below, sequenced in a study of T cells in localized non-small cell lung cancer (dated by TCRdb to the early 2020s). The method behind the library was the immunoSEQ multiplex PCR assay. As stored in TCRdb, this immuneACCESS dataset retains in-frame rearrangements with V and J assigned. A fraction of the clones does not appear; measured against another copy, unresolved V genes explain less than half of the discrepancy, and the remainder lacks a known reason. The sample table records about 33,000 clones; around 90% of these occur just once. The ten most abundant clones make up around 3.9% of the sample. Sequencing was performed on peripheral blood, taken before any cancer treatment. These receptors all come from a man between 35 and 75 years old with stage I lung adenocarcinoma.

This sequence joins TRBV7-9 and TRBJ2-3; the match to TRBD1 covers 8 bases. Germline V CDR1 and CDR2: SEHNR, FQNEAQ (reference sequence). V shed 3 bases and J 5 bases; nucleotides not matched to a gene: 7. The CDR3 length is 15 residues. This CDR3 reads CASSFDQGALDTQYF. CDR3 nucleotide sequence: TGTGCCAGCAGCTTTGATCAGGGGGCTTTAGATACGCAGTATTTT.

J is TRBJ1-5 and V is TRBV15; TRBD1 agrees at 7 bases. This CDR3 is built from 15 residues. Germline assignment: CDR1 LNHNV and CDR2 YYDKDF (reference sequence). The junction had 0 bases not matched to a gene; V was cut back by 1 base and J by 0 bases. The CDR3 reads CATSRGDSSNQPQHF. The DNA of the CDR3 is TGTGCCACCAGCAGAGGGGACAGTAGCAATCAGCCCCAGCATTTT. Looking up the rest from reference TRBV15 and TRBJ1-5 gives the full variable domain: DAMVIQNPRYQVTQFGKPVTLSCSQTLNHNVMYWYQQKSSQAPKLLFHYYDKDFNNEADTPDNFQSRRPNTSFCFLDIRSPGLGDTAMYLCATSRGDSSNQPQHFGDGTRLSIL.

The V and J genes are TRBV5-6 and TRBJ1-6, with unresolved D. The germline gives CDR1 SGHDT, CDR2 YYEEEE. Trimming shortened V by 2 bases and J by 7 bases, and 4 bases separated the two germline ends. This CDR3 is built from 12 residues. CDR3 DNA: TGTGCCAGCAGCTTCGGAAATTCACCCCTCCACTTT. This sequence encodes CASSFGNSPLHF.

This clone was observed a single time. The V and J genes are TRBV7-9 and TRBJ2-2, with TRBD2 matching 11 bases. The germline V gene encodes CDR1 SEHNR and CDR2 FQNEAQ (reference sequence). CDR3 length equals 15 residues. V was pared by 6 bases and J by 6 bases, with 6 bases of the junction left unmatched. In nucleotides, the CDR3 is TGTGCCAGCAGTCCTCGACTAGCGGGGTCCGGGGAGCTGTTTTTT. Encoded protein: CASSPRLAGSGELFF.

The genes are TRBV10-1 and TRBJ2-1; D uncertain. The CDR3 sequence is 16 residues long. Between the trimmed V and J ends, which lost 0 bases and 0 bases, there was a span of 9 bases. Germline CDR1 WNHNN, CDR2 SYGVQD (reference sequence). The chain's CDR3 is CASSESDGSSYNEQFF. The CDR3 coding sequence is TGCGCCAGCAGTGAGTCGGACGGTAGCTCCTACAATGAGCAGTTCTTC.

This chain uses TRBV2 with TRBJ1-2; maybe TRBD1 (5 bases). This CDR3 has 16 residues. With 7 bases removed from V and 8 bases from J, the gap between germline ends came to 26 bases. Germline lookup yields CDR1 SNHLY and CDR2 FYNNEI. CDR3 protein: CASTLTPAEGRGGYTF. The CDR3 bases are TGTGCCAGCACCTTGACCCCCGCTGAGGGGAGGGGAGGCTACACCTTC. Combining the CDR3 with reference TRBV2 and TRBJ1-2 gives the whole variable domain EPEVTQTPSHQVTQMGQEVILRCVPISNHLYFYWYRQILGQKVEFLVSFYNNEISEKSEIFDDQFSVERPDGSNFTLKIRSTKLEDSAMYFCASTLTPAEGRGGYTFGSGTRLTVV.

The CDR3 reads CASRTGTDYGYTF. CDR3 sequence (DNA): TGTGCCAGCAGAACCGGGACAGATTATGGCTACACCTTC. The genes are TRBV6-1 and TRBJ1-2, with TRBD1 matching 7 bases. The V segment lost 6 bases and the J segment 5 bases; nucleotides outside the gene matches: 6. The CDR3 has 13 amino acids. The V gene's germline CDR1 is MNHNS and CDR2 SASEGT.

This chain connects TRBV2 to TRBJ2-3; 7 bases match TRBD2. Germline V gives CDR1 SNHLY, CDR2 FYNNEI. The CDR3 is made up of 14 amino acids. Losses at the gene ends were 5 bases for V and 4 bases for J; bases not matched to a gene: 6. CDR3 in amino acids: CASSWGGGADTQYF. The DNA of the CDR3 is TGTGCCAGCAGTTGGGGTGGGGGGGCAGATACGCAGTATTTT.